This TCR beta chain was recovered during a study of T cell changes during pregnancy in multiple sclerosis. The CDR3 spans 15 residues. Sequencing was performed with immunoSEQ multiplex PCR; in TCRdb, only in-frame clones are kept and a portion is missing. The sample holds 35,000 to 45,000 clones, 85% to 90% seen once. The sample was peripheral blood, taken in the second trimester of pregnancy. The TCR comes from a female donor in good health, enrolled as a control in a pregnancy study. The rearrangement joins TRBV21-1 to TRBJ2-7; the table gives TRBD2 as D, unverified against the DNA. TRBV21-1 corresponds to a pseudogene. The CDR3 is CASRGSEGSGNAQYF. CDR3 sequence (DNA): TGTGCCAGCAGGGGTTCCGAGGGCTCGGGGAACGCGCAGTACTTC.